The 13 T cell receptor beta chains below all came from one sample that was sequenced in a study of tumor-infiltrating lymphocytes in glioblastoma multiforme. Multiple V-beta primers and a C-beta primer amplified TCRB from RNA. TCRdb independently ran MiXCR on the multiplex PCR reads; one entry per CDR3 protein. The sample holds 9,000 to 10,000 distinct CDR3 sequences, just over 65% seen once. Input material: brain tumor tissue. Receptors originate from a male donor with glioblastoma.

In its sample, this clonotype was seen once. A read error may produce the germline difference seen at one junction end. The V gene is TRBV6-5, the J gene TRBJ1-4; D is possibly TRBD1 (5 bases). From germline, CDR1 is MNHEY and CDR2 SVGAGI. The CDR3 contains 14 residues. CDR3 nucleotides: TGTGCCAGCAGTAACTCCCAGGGTGGTGAAAAACTGTTTTTT. Protein product: CASSNSQGGEKLFF.

This clonotype was observed at least ten times. The rearrangement uses TRBV19 and TRBJ2-1, with 9 bases fitting TRBD2. CDR3 length equals 14 residues. Germline V CDR1 and CDR2: LNHDA, SQIVND (reference sequence). After removal of 8 bases from V and 5 bases from J, the junction contained 7 bases not matched to a gene. The CDR3 DNA follows: TGTGCCAGTCGTAGCGGGAGTTGGGACAATGAGCAGTTCTTC. Its translation is CASRSGSWDNEQFF. Together with reference TRBV19 and TRBJ2-1, the CDR3 gives the full variable domain: DGGITQSPKYLFRKEGQNVTLSCEQNLNHDAMYWYRQDPGQGLRLIYYSQIVNDFQKGDIAEGYSVSREKKESFPLTVTSAQKNPTAFYLCASRSGSWDNEQFFGPGTRLTVL.

This rearrangement joins TRBV6-5 to TRBJ2-5; D unresolved. CDR3 size: 16 residues. Germline V gives CDR1 MNHEY, CDR2 SVGAGI. V was cut by 5 bases and J by 2 bases, with 18 bases left in between. The CDR3 DNA follows: TGTGCCAGCAGTCCGTCCCCCAGGATCCAACAAGAGACCCAGTACTTC. This encodes CASSPSPRIQQETQYF.

In this sample, this clonotype turned up many times. The chain employs TRBV7-9 and TRBJ2-7; D uncertain. This CDR3 comprises 13 residues. CDR1 is SEHNR, CDR2 FQNEAQ, per germline (reference sequence). Between the trimmed V and J ends, which lost 5 bases and 3 bases, there was a span of 11 bases. CDR3 bases: TGTGCCAGCAGCCCCCCACGCGTCTACGAGCAGTACTTC. It translates to CASSPPRVYEQYF.

As regards this clonotype: At one boundary the junction diverges from the germline segment, which might be a read error. This chain links TRBV4-2 with TRBJ1-5; D gene uncertain. The germline V gene has CDR1 LGHNA and CDR2 YNFKEQ. CDR3 length: 15 residues. The CDR3 DNA reads as TGTGTCAGCAGCCAAGATTTGGCCAGCAATCAGCCCCAGCATTTT. Residues: CVSSQDLASNQPQHF.

Points on this clonotype: One junction end disagrees with the germline gene, perhaps due to a read error. The chain employs TRBV20-1 and TRBJ2-7; TRBD2 is a possible D gene (6 bases). Germline loops: CDR1 DFQATT, CDR2 SNEGSKA (reference sequence). The CDR3 totals 14 residues. The chain's CDR3 is CSSIGHSGSYGQYF. The CDR3 coding sequence is TGCAGTTCCATAGGACATTCCGGGAGCTACGGGCAGTACTTC.

This clonotype was seen just once. A junction boundary mismatches the germline segment, possibly from a read error. This rearrangement joins TRBV10-2 to TRBJ2-3; 7 bases agree with TRBD2. The V gene's germline CDR1 is WSHSY and CDR2 SAAADI. The CDR3 is made up of 15 amino acids. CDR3 sequence (DNA): TGCGCCAGCAGTGAGGCGGGGGTCGGGGCAGATACGCAATATTTT. It specifies CASSEAGVGADTQYF.

V usage is TRBV20-1 and J usage is TRBJ2-1, with D perhaps TRBD1 (5 bases). The CDR3 runs to 14 residues. Looked up from germline, CDR1 is DFQATT and CDR2 is SNEGSKA (reference sequence). DNA for the CDR3: TGCACTGTTAGAGATAAGGCAGGGCTGTGTGAGCAGTTCTTC. It translates to CTVRDKAGLCEQFF.

The rearrangement links TRBV10-3 to TRBJ2-2, with D unresolved. In germline, CDR1 is ENHRY, CDR2 SYGVKD. This CDR3 comprises 11 residues. Trimming took off 6 bases at V and 8 bases at J, with 7 bases between the two ends. The CDR3 DNA reads TGTGCCATCAGCCTAAGGGGGGAGCTGTTTTTT. As protein: CAISLRGELFF.

The rearrangement links TRBV20-1 to TRBJ2-3; 9 bases line up with TRBD1. The J segment lost 15 bases and the V segment lost 3 bases, leaving 19 bases of the junction unmatched. The CDR3 is 15 amino acids. The germline CDR1 and CDR2 sequences are DFQATT and SNEGSKA (reference sequence). CDR3 in amino acids: CSASRTGDYTDMQYF. CDR3 coding DNA: TGCAGTGCTAGTAGGACAGGGGATTACACAGATATGCAATATTTT.

This clonotype was observed a handful of times. The J gene is TRBJ1-2, the V gene TRBV12-3 or TRBV12-4; 8 bases match TRBD1. The CDR3 extends over 13 amino acids. V lost 7 bases, J lost 3 bases, and 4 bases stayed unmatched. CDR3 loop: CASTLDRDYGYTF. CDR3 DNA: TGTGCCAGCACCCTGGACAGGGACTATGGCTACACCTTC.

This clonotype is categorized as medium-sized (0.01 to 0.1%). The V gene is TRBV29-1, the J gene TRBJ2-7; tentatively, D is TRBD2 (6 bases). Trimming pared 3 bases from V and 6 bases from J, leaving 15 bases between. CDR3 size: 13 residues. The V gene's germline CDR1 is SQVTM and CDR2 ANQGSEA. CDR3 loop: CSVEAGGVGEQYF. The DNA for the CDR3 is TGCAGCGTTGAGGCGGGCGGGGTGGGCGAGCAGTACTTC.

Only a few counts were recorded for this clonotype. This chain links TRBV7-2 with TRBJ1-1; 10 bases map to TRBD1. Germline V CDR1 and CDR2: SGHTA, FQGNSA. Trimming took 4 bases from V and 6 from J; bases not matched to a gene: 11. CDR3 size: 16 residues. CDR3 coding DNA: TGTGCCAGCAGCTGGGGGACAGGGGTTAGGGTCGCTGAAGCTTTCTTT. Amino acids: CASSWGTGVRVAEAFF.